The rows below give T cell receptor beta chains drawn from one sample of a study of blood T cell repertoires in COVID-19. TCRdb's copy holds only in-frame clones and misses some; the assay was immunoSEQ multiplex PCR. The data hold some 160,000 clones, with around 83% observed a single time. The source material was peripheral blood. Source of these receptors: a woman in her seventies who had recovered from COVID-19. CDR3s include the opening cysteine and the closing phenylalanine or tryptophan. D genes are given only for firm matches. Clone size is given for some rows only: seen once, a few or many times, or a class if the clone is expanded.

j_call,d_call,clone_size,v_call,cdr3_nt,cdr3_aa
TRBJ2-3,TRBD2,NA,TRBV9,TGTGCCAGCAGCGTAGGTGTTAGCGGGAGGGTAGATACGCAGTATTTT,CASSVGVSGRVDTQYF
TRBJ1-6,TRBD1,NA,TRBV2,TGTGCCAGCAGTGAAGAGGCAGGGGGAATACCCCTCCACTTT,CASSEEAGGIPLHF
TRBJ2-3,TRBD1,NA,TRBV5-1,TGCGCCAGCAGCTGGGGGGACAGGGGCCGGGCAGATACGCAGTATTTT,CASSWGDRGRADTQYF
TRBJ2-2,TRBD2,NA,TRBV10-3,TGTGCCACGCGCCACCTAGCGGGCCCGGCAACAACCACCGGGGAGCTGTTTTTT,CATRHLAGPATTTGELFF
TRBJ2-2,NA,NA,TRBV18,TGTGCCAGCTCACCCCCGGGGGGCCTTAACACCGGGGAGCTGTTTTTT,CASSPPGGLNTGELFF
TRBJ1-2,TRBD1,NA,TRBV19,TGTGCCAGTAGTAGGGACAGACAACAGGGGGGCTACACCTTC,CASSRDRQQGGYTF
TRBJ2-3,TRBD2,NA,TRBV6-4,TGTGCCAGCAGCAGGGAGGGAAGGCCTCTCACAGATACGCAGTATTTT,CASSREGRPLTDTQYF
TRBJ2-3,TRBD2,NA,TRBV11-3,TGTGCCAGCAGCCCGGGGGGGGGAGATACGCAGTATTTT,CASSPGGGDTQYF
TRBJ1-2,TRBD1,NA,TRBV11-2,TGTGCCAGCAGCCTCCCGGGACAGGGGGCGCGGCGCTATGGCTACACCTTC,CASSLPGQGARRYGYTF
TRBJ2-2,NA,NA,TRBV6-4,TGTGCCAGCAGCCCCCTTCACGGGTCCGGGGAGCTGTTTTTT,CASSPLHGSGELFF
TRBJ2-7,NA,NA,TRBV6-5,TGTGCCAGCAGACCAAGGGGGGGGGTTACCTACGAGCAGTACTTC,CASRPRGGVTYEQYF
TRBJ2-3,NA,NA,TRBV5-1,TGCGCCAGCACTCGGGGAGATACGCAGTATTTT,CASTRGDTQYF
TRBJ1-5,NA,NA,TRBV5-4,TGTGCCAGCAGCCCCGATGTGGGGGGTCAGCCCCAGCATTTT,CASSPDVGGQPQHF
TRBJ1-6,NA,NA,TRBV30,TGTGCCTCAGCGGTGGATAATTCACCCCTCCACTTT,CASAVDNSPLHF
TRBJ2-5,TRBD2,NA,TRBV5-4,TGTGCCAGCAGCTTGGTTGCTAGCGGGGGACCAAACCAAGAGACCCAGTACTTC,CASSLVASGGPNQETQYF
TRBJ1-6,TRBD1,NA,TRBV16,TGTGCCAGCAGCCAATCGGGGCAGGGGGCAGGGAATTCACCCCTCCACTTT,CASSQSGQGAGNSPLHF
TRBJ1-1,NA,NA,TRBV6-1,TGTGCCAGCAGTGGCCCCGTTCGGGGGGCGAACACTGAAGCTTTCTTT,CASSGPVRGANTEAFF
TRBJ2-1,TRBD2,NA,TRBV5-1,TGCGCCAGCAGCCCGAGCGGGGCGGGGAGCTCCTACAATGAGCAGTTCTTC,CASSPSGAGSSYNEQFF
TRBJ2-1,NA,NA,TRBV5-4,TGTGCCAGCAGCTTGGCCTCCCTCAATGAGCAGTTCTTC,CASSLASLNEQFF
TRBJ2-5,NA,NA,TRBV19,TGTGCCAGTAGTACGGAGGAGACCCAGTACTTC,CASSTEETQYF
TRBJ2-7,TRBD2,NA,TRBV30,TGTGCCTGGGGCCCACTGGGACTAGCGGGGAACTACGAGCAGTACTTC,CAWGPLGLAGNYEQYF
TRBJ1-5,NA,many,TRBV27,TGTGCCAGCAGTTGGAGCGTGGGTCAGCCCCAGCATTTT,CASSWSVGQPQHF
TRBJ1-5,TRBD1,NA,TRBV5-8,TGTGCCAGCAGCAGGGGACAGGGATTAGATCAGCCCCAGCATTTT,CASSRGQGLDQPQHF
TRBJ2-1,NA,NA,TRBV24-1,TGTGCCACCGACACGTCGGCGTCCTGGGAGCAGTTCTTC,CATDTSASWEQFF
TRBJ1-6,NA,NA,TRBV30,TGTGCCTGGAGTGCGGCAGCTAGGGAGTCACCCCTCCACTTT,CAWSAAARESPLHF
TRBJ2-7,TRBD1,NA,TRBV11-2,TGTGCCACCCAGACAGGGACCGGCGAGCAGTACTTC,CATQTGTGEQYF